This T cell receptor (beta chain) derives from a study of blood T cells in healthy people across ages. Through a sample-barcoded 5' primer and a J-beta primer mix, a second PCR was run for about 6 to 11 cycles. One entry per CDR3 protein results from TCRdb running MiXCR on the 5' RACE reads. Of some 1.5 million distinct CDR3 sequences in the sample, approximately 39% were seen once. Study conclusions and caveats: In the absence of known donor CMV status, changes in expanded clonotypes were possibly confounded. Since the PBMCs were unsorted, naive and antigen-experienced cells could not be conclusively compared.

Worth noting for this clonotype: Its antigen is not identified.

V was shortened by 4 bases and J by 7 bases, with 20 bases between the two germline ends. This CDR3 contains 15 residues. CDR1 is SQVTM and CDR2 is ANQGSEA in the germline V gene. This TCR was recovered from a woman aged 18-35 years in good health. Sequencing was done on a sample of blood. The gene calls are TRBV29-1 and TRBJ2-1, with D tentatively TRBD2 (6 bases). The CDR3 nucleotides read TGCAGCGTTGCCGGGGGACTTGCACGTGGAAATGAGCAGTTCTTC. It yields the protein CSVAGGLARGNEQFF.